This entry features one TCR beta chain sequence. What it recognizes is unknown. The sample holds other DNA sequences that translate to the same CDR3. The germline CDR1 and CDR2 sequences are MNHNS and SASEGT. The CDR3 sequence is 13 residues long. Trimming took 1 base from V and 6 from J, leaving 7 bases between them. The data originate from a study of cytomegalovirus exposure and HLA in healthy donors. Looking at the study overall: In a previous analysis, 117 million unique TCR beta sequences were found from 150 million to 200 million T cells. Study-level findings and limits: Previously analyzed data showed that most TCR beta V segments were productive at a frequency of about 87% or about 30%. High sensitivity and specificity were reportedly achieved when the classifier diagnosed cytomegalovirus status.

The PCR made use of 60 Vbeta and 13 Jbeta primers. In the original analysis: It was a later analysis that counted tens of millions of unique TCR beta chains, of which some 9.9 million were shared. The protocol was immunoSEQ multiplex PCR, while the TCRdb copy is restricted to in-frame clones and leaves out a portion. That table is the source of V, J and clone size, and D and trimming were worked out from the DNA. The repertoire holds 270,000 or so clones, around 90% seen once, with about 1.8% in the top ten. The sequencing sample was made of PBMCs. The chain uses TRBV6-1 and TRBJ1-5; no definite D call. This TCR came from a girl aged 2-9 years in good health and CMV-seronegative. Here the CDR3 DNA reads TGTGCCAGCAGTGAAGGGAGGGTTCAGCCCCAGCATTTT. It encodes CASSEGRVQPQHF.